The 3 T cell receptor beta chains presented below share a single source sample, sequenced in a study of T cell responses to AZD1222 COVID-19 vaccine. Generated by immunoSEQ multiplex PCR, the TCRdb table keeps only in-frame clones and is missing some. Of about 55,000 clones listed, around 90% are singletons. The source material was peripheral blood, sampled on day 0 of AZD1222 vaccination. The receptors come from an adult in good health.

Here the CDR3 reads CASSLSPGQTYGYTF. The CDR3 region has the DNA TGTGCCAGCAGTTTATCTCCGGGACAGACCTATGGCTACACCTTC. V usage is TRBV28 and J usage is TRBJ1-2; 7 nucleotides agree with TRBD1. Germline assignment: CDR1 MDHEN and CDR2 SYDVKM. With 1 base clipped from V and 4 bases from J, the junction kept 6 bases outside the gene matches. The CDR3 sequence is 15 residues long.

CDR3 loop: CASSSRLVPLTDTQYF. CDR3 DNA sequence: TGTGCCAGCAGCTCCCGACTAGTTCCCCTCACAGATACGCAGTATTTT. This rearrangement joins TRBV5-6 to TRBJ2-3; maybe TRBD2 (6 bases). CDR1 is SGHDT, CDR2 YYEEEE, per germline. V lost 3 bases to trimming and J lost 2 bases, with 16 bases between them. There are 16 residues in the CDR3.

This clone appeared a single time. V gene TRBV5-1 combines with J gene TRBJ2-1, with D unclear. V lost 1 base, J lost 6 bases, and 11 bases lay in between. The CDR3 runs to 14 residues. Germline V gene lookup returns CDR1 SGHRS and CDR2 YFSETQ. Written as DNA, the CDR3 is TGCGCCAGCAGCTTGATCCTAGGAATCAATGAGCAGTTCTTC. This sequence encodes CASSLILGINEQFF.